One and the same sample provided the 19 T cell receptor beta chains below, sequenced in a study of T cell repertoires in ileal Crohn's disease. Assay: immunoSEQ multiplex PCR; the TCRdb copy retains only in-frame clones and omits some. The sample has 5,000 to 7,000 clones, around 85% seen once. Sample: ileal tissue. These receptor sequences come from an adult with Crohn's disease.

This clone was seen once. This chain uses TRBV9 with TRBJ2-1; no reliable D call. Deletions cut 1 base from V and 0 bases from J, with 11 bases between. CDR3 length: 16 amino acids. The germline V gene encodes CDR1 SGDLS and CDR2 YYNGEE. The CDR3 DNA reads TGTGCCAGCAGCGTAAATTCCTTGAGCTCCTACAATGAGCAGTTCTTC. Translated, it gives CASSVNSLSSYNEQFF.

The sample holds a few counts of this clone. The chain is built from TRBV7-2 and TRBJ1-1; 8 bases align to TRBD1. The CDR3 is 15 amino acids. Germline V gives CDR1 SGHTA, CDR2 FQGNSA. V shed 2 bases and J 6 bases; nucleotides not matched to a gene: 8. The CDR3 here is CASSLNGQGASEAFF. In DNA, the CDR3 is TGTGCCAGCAGCTTAAATGGCCAGGGGGCCTCTGAAGCTTTCTTT.

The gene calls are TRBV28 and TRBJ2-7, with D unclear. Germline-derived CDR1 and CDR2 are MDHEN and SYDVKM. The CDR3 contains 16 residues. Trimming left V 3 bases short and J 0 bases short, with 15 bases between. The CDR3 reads CASSFTVLSSSYEQYF. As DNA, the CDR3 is TGTGCCAGCAGTTTTACTGTCTTATCGAGCTCCTACGAGCAGTACTTC. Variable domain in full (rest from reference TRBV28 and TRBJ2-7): DVKVTQSSRYLVKRTGEKVFLECVQDMDHENMFWYRQDPGLGLRLIYFSYDVKMKEKGDIPEGYSVSREKKERFSLILESASTNQTSMYLCASSFTVLSSSYEQYFGPGTRLTVT.

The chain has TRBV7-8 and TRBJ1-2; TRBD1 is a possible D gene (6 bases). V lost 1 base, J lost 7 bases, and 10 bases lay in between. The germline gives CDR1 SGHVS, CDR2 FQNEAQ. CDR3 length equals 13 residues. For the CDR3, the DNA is TGTGCCAGCAGCTTAGTTGGGGGCGGTGGCTACACCTTC. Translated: CASSLVGGGGYTF.

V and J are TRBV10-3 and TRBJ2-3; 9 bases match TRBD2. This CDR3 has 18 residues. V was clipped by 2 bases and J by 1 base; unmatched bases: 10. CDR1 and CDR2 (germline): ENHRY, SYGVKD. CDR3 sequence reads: CAISELQRGASGTDTQYF. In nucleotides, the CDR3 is TGTGCCATCAGTGAGCTCCAGCGGGGGGCTTCCGGCACAGATACGCAGTATTTT.

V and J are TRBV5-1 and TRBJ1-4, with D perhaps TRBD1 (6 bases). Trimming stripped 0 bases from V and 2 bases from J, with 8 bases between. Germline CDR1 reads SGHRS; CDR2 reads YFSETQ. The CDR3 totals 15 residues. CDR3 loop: CASSLEGQTNEKLFF. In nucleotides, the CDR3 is TGCGCCAGCAGCTTGGAAGGACAGACTAATGAAAAACTGTTTTTT.

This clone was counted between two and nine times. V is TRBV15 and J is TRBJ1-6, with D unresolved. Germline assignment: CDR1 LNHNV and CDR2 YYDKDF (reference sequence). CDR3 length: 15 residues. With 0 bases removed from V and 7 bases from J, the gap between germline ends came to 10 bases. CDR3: CATSRDPAGNSPLHF. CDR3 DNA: TGTGCCACCAGCAGAGATCCGGCGGGAAATTCACCCCTCCACTTT.

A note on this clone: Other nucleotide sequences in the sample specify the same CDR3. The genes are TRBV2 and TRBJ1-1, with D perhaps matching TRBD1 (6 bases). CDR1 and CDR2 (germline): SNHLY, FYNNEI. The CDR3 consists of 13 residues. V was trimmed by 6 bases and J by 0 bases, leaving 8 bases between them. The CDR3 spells CASRGTLNTEAFF. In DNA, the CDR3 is TGTGCCAGCAGAGGGACATTGAACACTGAAGCTTTCTTT.

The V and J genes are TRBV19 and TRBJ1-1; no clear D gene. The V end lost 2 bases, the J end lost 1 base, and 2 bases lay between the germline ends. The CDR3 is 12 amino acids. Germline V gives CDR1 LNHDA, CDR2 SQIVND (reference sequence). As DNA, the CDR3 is TGTGCCAGTAGTATACAGAACACTGAAGCTTTCTTT. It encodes CASSIQNTEAFF. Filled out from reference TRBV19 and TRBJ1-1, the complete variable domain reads DGGITQSPKYLFRKEGQNVTLSCEQNLNHDAMYWYRQDPGQGLRLIYYSQIVNDFQKGDIAEGYSVSREKKESFPLTVTSAQKNPTAFYLCASSIQNTEAFFGQGTRLTVV.

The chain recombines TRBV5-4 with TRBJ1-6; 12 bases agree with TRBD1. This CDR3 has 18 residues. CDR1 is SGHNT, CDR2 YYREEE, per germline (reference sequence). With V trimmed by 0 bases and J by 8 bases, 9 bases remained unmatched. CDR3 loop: CASSLGAGTGGRDSPLHF. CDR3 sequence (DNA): TGTGCCAGCAGCTTGGGGGCCGGGACAGGGGGCAGGGATTCACCCCTCCACTTT.

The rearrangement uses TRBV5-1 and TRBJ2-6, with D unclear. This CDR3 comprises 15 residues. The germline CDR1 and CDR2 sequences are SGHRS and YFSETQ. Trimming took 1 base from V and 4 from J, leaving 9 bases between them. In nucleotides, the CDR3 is TGCGCCAGCAGCTTGACGGTGGTCGGGGCCAACGTCCTGACTTTC. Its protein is CASSLTVVGANVLTF.

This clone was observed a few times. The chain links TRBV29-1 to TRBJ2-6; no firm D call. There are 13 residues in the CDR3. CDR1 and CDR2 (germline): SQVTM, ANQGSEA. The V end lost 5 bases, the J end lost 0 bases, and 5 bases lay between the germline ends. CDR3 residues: CSVSGSGANVLTF. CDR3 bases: TGCAGCGTTTCAGGCTCTGGGGCCAACGTCCTGACTTTC.

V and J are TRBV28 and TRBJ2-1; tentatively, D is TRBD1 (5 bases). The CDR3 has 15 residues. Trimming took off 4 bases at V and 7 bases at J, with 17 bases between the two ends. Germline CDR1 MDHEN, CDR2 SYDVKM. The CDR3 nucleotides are TGTGCCAGCAGTTCCTCAGGCCAAGGGGTGAATGAGCAGTTCTTC. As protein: CASSSSGQGVNEQFF.

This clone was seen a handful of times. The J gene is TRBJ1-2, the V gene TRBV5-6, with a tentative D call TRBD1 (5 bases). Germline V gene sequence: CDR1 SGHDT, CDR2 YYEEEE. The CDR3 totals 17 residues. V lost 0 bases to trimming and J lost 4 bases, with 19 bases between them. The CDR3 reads CASSLAELGGRIYGYTF. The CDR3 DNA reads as TGTGCCAGCAGCTTGGCCGAGCTCGGGGGTAGAATCTATGGCTACACCTTC.

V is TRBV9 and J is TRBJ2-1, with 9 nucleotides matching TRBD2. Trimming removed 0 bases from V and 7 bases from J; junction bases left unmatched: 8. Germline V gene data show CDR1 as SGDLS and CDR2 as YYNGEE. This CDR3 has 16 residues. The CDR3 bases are TGTGCCAGCAGCGTAGCAGGCGGGGGGGGCCGAAATGAGCAGTTCTTC. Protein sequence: CASSVAGGGGRNEQFF.

CDR3 in DNA: TGTGCCAGTAATCGCGGGGCAACGATCTACAATGAGCAGTTCTTC. Translated: CASNRGATIYNEQFF. V gene TRBV19 combines with J gene TRBJ2-1, with D possibly TRBD2 on 6 matching bases. The CDR3 is 15 amino acids. Germline assignment: CDR1 LNHDA and CDR2 SQIVND (reference sequence). V was shortened by 7 bases and J by 3 bases, with 16 bases between the two germline ends.

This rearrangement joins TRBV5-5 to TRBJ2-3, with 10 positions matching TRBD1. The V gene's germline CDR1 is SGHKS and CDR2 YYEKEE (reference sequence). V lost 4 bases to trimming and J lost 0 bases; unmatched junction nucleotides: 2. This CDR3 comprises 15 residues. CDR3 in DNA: TGTGCCAGCAGCGGGGGACAGGGGAGCACAGATACGCAGTATTTT. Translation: CASSGGQGSTDTQYF. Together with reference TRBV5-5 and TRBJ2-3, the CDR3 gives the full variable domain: DAGVTQSPTHLIKTRGQQVTLRCSPISGHKSVSWYQQVLGQGPQFIFQYYEKEERGRGNFPDRFSARQFPNYSSELNVNALLLGDSALYLCASSGGQGSTDTQYFGPGTRLTVL.

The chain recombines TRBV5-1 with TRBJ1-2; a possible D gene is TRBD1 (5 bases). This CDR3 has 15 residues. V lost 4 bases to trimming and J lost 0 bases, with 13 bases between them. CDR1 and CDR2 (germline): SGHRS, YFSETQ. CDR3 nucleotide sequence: TGCGCCAGCAGCATCGACAGCCCCGCTAACTATGGCTACACCTTC. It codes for CASSIDSPANYGYTF.

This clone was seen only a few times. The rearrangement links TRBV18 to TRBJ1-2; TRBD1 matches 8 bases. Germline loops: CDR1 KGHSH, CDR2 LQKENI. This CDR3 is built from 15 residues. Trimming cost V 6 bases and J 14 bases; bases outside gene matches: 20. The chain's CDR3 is CASSPNPRSGTGWTF. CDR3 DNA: TGTGCCAGCTCCCCTAACCCCAGGAGTGGGACAGGTTGGACCTTC. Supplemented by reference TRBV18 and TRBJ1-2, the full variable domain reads NAGVMQNPRHLVRRRGQEARLRCSPMKGHSHVYWYRQLPEEGLKFMVYLQKENIIDESGMPKERFSAEFPKEGPSILRIQQVVRGDSAAYFCASSPNPRSGTGWTFGSGTRLTVV.